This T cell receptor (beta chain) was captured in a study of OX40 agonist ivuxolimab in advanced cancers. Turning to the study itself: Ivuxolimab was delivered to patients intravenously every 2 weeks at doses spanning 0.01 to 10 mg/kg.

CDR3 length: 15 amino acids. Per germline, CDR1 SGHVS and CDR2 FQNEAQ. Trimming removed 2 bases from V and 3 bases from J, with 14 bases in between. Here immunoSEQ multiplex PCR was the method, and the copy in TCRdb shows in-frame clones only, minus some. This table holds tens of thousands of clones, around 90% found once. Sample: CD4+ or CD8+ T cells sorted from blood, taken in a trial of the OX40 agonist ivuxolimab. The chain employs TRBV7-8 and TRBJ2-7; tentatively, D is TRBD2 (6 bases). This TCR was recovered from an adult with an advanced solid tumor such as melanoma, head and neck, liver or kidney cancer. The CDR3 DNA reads TGTGCCAGCAGCTTAATCGGGGGTGTAGGCTACGAGCAGTACTTC. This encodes CASSLIGGVGYEQYF.